The 5 T cell receptor beta chains below were found in one sample sequenced in a study of blood T cells in healthy people across ages. With a J-beta primer mix and a sample-barcoded 5' primer, a second PCR ran roughly 6 to 12 cycles. TCRdb re-called the 5' RACE reads with MiXCR, one entry per CDR3 protein. The top ten hold around a sixth of the sample, which has some 900,000 distinct CDR3 sequences, 29% seen once. Source material: blood. These receptor sequences come from a woman older than 75 in good health.

The CDR3 DNA is TGTGCCAGCAGCCGTTTCGGTAGGACTAGCGGGAGCCACTCCTACGAGCAGTACTTC. It specifies CASSRFGRTSGSHSYEQYF. The chain has TRBV5-5 and TRBJ2-7; 13 nucleotides line up with TRBD2. Germline V CDR1 and CDR2: SGHKS, YYEKEE (reference sequence). The CDR3 sequence is 19 residues long. With V trimmed by 4 bases and J by 0 bases, 13 bases remained unmatched.

DNA for the CDR3: TGTGCCAGCAGTTACGGGGCAGGGGAGGTGGGGAACACTGAAGCTTTCTTT. Translated, it gives CASSYGAGEVGNTEAFF. V is TRBV6-7 and J is TRBJ1-1; D is perhaps TRBD1 (6 bases). TRBV6-7 is marked as an open reading frame, function uncertain. Trimming shortened V by 2 bases and J by 1 base, and 17 bases separated the two germline ends. The CDR3 sequence is 17 residues long.

Ten or more counts support this clonotype. The chain carries TRBV12-3 or TRBV12-4 and TRBJ1-2; D perhaps matches TRBD1 (6 bases). This CDR3 comprises 13 residues. Trimming shortened V by 7 bases and J by 1 base, and 10 bases separated the two germline ends. Here the CDR3 reads CASKKDSNYGYTF. DNA for the CDR3: TGTGCCAGCAAGAAGGACAGTAACTATGGCTACACCTTC.

Ten or more counts support this clonotype. J is TRBJ2-7 and V is TRBV11-2; 7 positions match TRBD2. Trimming cost V 4 bases and J 7 bases; bases outside gene matches: 10. The CDR3 contains 14 residues. The germline V gene encodes CDR1 SGHAT and CDR2 FQNNGV. Here the CDR3 DNA reads TGTGCCAGCAGCTCGTTCGAAGGGCGGGGGGAGCAGTACTTC. Its translation: CASSSFEGRGEQYF.

This clonotype was seen just once. The rearrangement links TRBV28 to TRBJ1-4; D unclear. CDR3 length: 13 amino acids. Trimming stripped 4 bases from V and 5 bases from J, with 8 bases between. The germline CDR1 and CDR2 sequences are MDHEN and SYDVKM. The CDR3 coding sequence is TGTGCCAGCAGTTCCGCCCAGAATGAAAAACTGTTTTTT. Translating it yields CASSSAQNEKLFF.